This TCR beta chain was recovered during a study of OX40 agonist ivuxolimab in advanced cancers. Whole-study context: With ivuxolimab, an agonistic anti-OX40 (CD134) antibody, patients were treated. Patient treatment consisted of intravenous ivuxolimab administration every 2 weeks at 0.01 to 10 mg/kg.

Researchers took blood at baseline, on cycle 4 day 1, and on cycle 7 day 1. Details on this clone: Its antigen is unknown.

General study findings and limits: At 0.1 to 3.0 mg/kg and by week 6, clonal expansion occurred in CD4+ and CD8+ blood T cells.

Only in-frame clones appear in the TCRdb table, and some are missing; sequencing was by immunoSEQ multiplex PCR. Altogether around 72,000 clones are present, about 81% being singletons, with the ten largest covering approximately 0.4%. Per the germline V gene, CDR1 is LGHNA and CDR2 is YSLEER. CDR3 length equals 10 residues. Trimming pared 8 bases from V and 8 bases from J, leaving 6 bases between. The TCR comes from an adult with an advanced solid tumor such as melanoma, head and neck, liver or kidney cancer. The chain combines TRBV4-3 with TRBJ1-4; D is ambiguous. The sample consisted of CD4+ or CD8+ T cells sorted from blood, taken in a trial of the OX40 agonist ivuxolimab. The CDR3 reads CASGGEKLFF. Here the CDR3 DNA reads TGCGCCAGCGGCGGGGAAAAACTGTTTTTT.